The subject of this entry is one TCR beta chain. It has no known antigen specificity. Base quality data are lacking; no much larger clone is found one base away. High-throughput TCR beta sequencing profiled peripheral blood CD8+ and CD4+ T cells from healthy donors, Susac syndrome patients and multiple sclerosis patients. Healthy donors were included as age- and sex-matched controls. Bulk CD8+ and CD4+ T cells were purified magnetically by negative isolation, whereas CD8+ TEMRA cells were enriched by FACS. Blood was drawn into EDTA tubes, processed within 24 hours, and PBMCs were isolated by density gradient centrifugation. PBMCs intended for TCR sequencing were cryopreserved in liquid nitrogen and were subsequently thawed in a 37 degrees C water bath. Purity of sorted or isolated CD4+, CD8+ and CD8+ TEMRA cells was at least 90%. The data belong to a study of CD8 T cells in Susac syndrome (dated by TCRdb to the late 2010s). Broadly, across the study: Whether CD8+ T cell activation and differentiation in Susac syndrome was antigen driven was tested using repertoire sequencing. CD8+ T cell repertoire clonality was compared between eleven to twelve healthy donors, some 14 Susac syndrome patients and about 15 multiple sclerosis patients.

Overall study results and their limits: The TCR sequencing and HLA analysis was acknowledged to have included a relatively small number of individuals.

RNA was extracted with the RNeasy kit and about 0.5 to 1 ug was reverse transcribed using random hexamers. TCR beta CDR3 regions were amplified with the immunoSEQ multiplex PCR assay covering 54 Vbeta and 13 Jbeta segments. PCR amplification bias was corrected using a synthetic template baseline for primer optimization and computational correction. As for how the authors treated the data: Reads were assigned to V, D and J genes according to IMGT and analyzed in immunoSEQ Analyzer, with only productive sequences retained. To calculate clonality, Shannon entropy was normalized by log2 of the number of productive unique sequences and then subtracted from one. Public and private clones were assessed among the 100 most prevalent clones of each patient and control. Clones were defined as Susac-specific if absent from the healthy and MS cohorts, from more than 900 published viral clones and from other ImmuneACCESS disease sequences. TCRdb took the public reads, trimmed them with fastp at Q25, ran MiXCR for clone calling and kept in-frame beta chains. Rows are combined by CDR3 protein, so each entry shows the most common genes and DNA. The V and J calls here are based on TCRdb, not the publication. The sample table holds 110,000 to 150,000 distinct CDR3 sequences, of which 94% were seen once. Over 0.25% of the sample rests with the top ten.

V is cut back by 5 bases and J by 5 bases, with 12 bases in the junction unmatched. CDR3 length: 16 amino acids, cysteine to phenylalanine. Only the CDR3 region is kept as DNA, spanning 48 bases read in frame from base 1. CDR1 and CDR2 were assigned from the germline V gene (reference sequence) as MNHEY and SMNVEV. The sample taken for sequencing was CD8+ T cells from PBMCs. This chain is built from TRBV27 and TRBJ2-7; the central 10 bases match TRBD2. This TCR came from a human donor in good health. CDR3 protein: CASSTQLAGVGHEQYF. The DNA is as follows: TGTGCCAGCAGTACGCAGCTAGCGGGAGTAGGCCACGAGCAGTACTTC.